This T cell receptor beta chain originates from a study of cytomegalovirus exposure and HLA in healthy donors. As concerns this clone: The same CDR3 is also encoded by other DNA sequences in this sample.

The ends lost 2 bases at V and 0 bases at J; junction bases unmatched: 5. Germline-derived CDR1 and CDR2 are SGHRS and YFSETQ. The CDR3 runs to 15 residues. Measured with immunoSEQ multiplex PCR; TCRdb has only the in-frame clones, and not every one. The data hold some 250,000 clones, with approximately 83% observed a single time. This rearrangement joins TRBV5-1 to TRBJ2-7, with TRBD2 matching 7 bases. This TCR was sampled from a woman in her twenties or thirties in good health and CMV-seropositive. The specimen sequenced was PBMCs. The CDR3 region is CASSFLGGSSYEQYF. The CDR3 coding sequence is TGCGCCAGCAGCTTTCTTGGCGGGAGCTCCTACGAGCAGTACTTC. The whole variable domain, remainder taken from reference TRBV5-1 and TRBJ2-7, is KAGVTQTPRYLIKTRGQQVTLSCSPISGHRSVSWYQQTPGQGLQFLFEYFSETQRNKGNFPGRFSGRQFSNSRSEMNVSTLELGDSALYLCASSFLGGSSYEQYFGPGTRLTVT.